This T cell receptor (beta chain) was observed in a study of blood T cell repertoires in COVID-19. This CDR3 is built from 16 residues. The V end was cut by 2 bases, the J end by 2 bases, with 15 bases between. Germline CDR1 and CDR2: MDHEN and SYDVKM. The assay was immunoSEQ multiplex PCR, and TCRdb's table has in-frame clones only and misses some. The sample holds about 240,000 clones; about 86% are singletons and the top ten take more than 9.5%. The sequenced sample consisted of peripheral blood. The TCR sequence derives from a woman of 80 years or more with acute or convalescent COVID-19. V gene TRBV28 combines with J gene TRBJ1-1; weak D call: TRBD1 (5 bases). The CDR3 spells CASSLHRLGVNTEAFF. The CDR3 DNA reads as TGTGCCAGCAGTTTACACAGGTTAGGAGTCAACACTGAAGCTTTCTTT.